The 23 T cell receptor beta chains reported below all come from one sample, sequenced in a study of OX40 agonist ivuxolimab in advanced cancers. TCRdb keeps only in-frame clones here, not all; method: immunoSEQ multiplex PCR. The top ten clones hold less than 0.55% of a sample with around 72,000 clones, around 83% of them seen once. The material sequenced was CD4+ or CD8+ T cells sorted from blood, taken in a trial of the OX40 agonist ivuxolimab. Receptors were obtained from an adult with an advanced solid tumor such as melanoma, head and neck, liver or kidney cancer.

A single count supports this clone. This chain connects TRBV28 to TRBJ1-4; weak D call: TRBD1 (6 bases). V lost 9 bases to trimming and J lost 4 bases, with 18 bases between them. This CDR3 spans 15 amino acids. Germline CDR1 reads MDHEN; CDR2 reads SYDVKM. The DNA of the CDR3 is TGTGCCAGTTCCGGGGCAGGGGCGGTTAATGAAAAACTGTTTTTT. Protein product: CASSGAGAVNEKLFF.

This clone turned up a few times. The V and J genes are TRBV4-2 and TRBJ2-1; 7 positions agree with TRBD2. V gave up 1 base and J gave up 8 bases; unmatched junction bases: 5. CDR1 LGHNA and CDR2 YNFKEQ come from the germline V gene. The CDR3 spans 14 residues. The CDR3 region is CASSQGPGRDEQFF. The DNA for the CDR3 is TGTGCCAGCAGCCAAGGACCAGGGAGGGATGAGCAGTTCTTC.

The V call is TRBV14, the J call TRBJ2-2, with D unresolved. Looked up from germline, CDR1 is SGHDN and CDR2 is FVKESK. The V and J ends lost 1 base and 4 bases respectively, with 10 bases between them. The CDR3 is 15 residues long. DNA for the CDR3: TGTGCCAGCAGCCAAGTTCCCGTACCCACCGGGGAGCTGTTTTTT. It is translated as CASSQVPVPTGELFF.

The J gene is TRBJ1-1, the V gene TRBV18; D is unresolved. In germline, CDR1 is KGHSH, CDR2 LQKENI. The V end was cut by 4 bases, the J end by 2 bases, with 8 bases between. The CDR3 consists of 13 residues. The CDR3 loop reads CASSRSLNTEAFF. The CDR3 coding sequence is TGTGCCAGCTCACGGAGCTTAAACACTGAAGCTTTCTTT.

The V gene is TRBV7-8, the J gene TRBJ2-1; 10 nucleotides align to TRBD2. The V gene end was trimmed by 2 bases and the J gene end by 8 bases; junction bases not matched to a gene: 15. This CDR3 has 18 residues. Germline assignment: CDR1 SGHVS and CDR2 FQNEAQ. Written as DNA, the CDR3 is TGTGCCAGCAGCTTACCACTCCGGCTAGCGGGAGCTAAGTATGAGCAGTTCTTC. Protein product: CASSLPLRLAGAKYEQFF.

V usage is TRBV2 and J usage is TRBJ1-4, with TRBD1 as a possible D gene (6 bases). Trimming removed 3 bases from V and 8 bases from J, with 16 bases in between. Germline CDR1 and CDR2: SNHLY and FYNNEI. This CDR3 spans 15 amino acids. CDR3 protein: CASSESRQAGEKLFF. CDR3 bases: TGTGCCAGCAGTGAGTCGAGACAGGCGGGCGAAAAACTGTTTTTT.

The V gene is TRBV5-4, the J gene TRBJ1-6, with D uncertain. The CDR3 contains 14 residues. V shed 0 bases and J shed 8 bases, with 9 bases lying between them. CDR1 SGHNT and CDR2 YYREEE come from the germline V gene (reference sequence). CDR3 amino acids: CASSLVGFDSPLHF. The CDR3 nucleotides read TGTGCCAGCAGCTTGGTTGGGTTCGATTCACCCCTCCACTTT.

This clone was seen a handful of times. The CDR3 DNA reads TGTGCCAGCAGCTTTTACGGGTCCTGGGGCTACACCTTC. This codes for CASSFYGSWGYTF. V and J are TRBV7-2 and TRBJ1-2; D is unclear. Trimming left V 3 bases short and J 8 bases short, with 13 bases between. CDR1 and CDR2 from the germline V gene are SGHTA and FQGNSA. The CDR3 length is 13 residues.

In the case of this clone: Other DNA sequences in the same sample also yield this CDR3. This rearrangement joins TRBV5-1 to TRBJ1-3; D not resolved. V lost 0 bases and J 0 bases, leaving 4 bases between the germline ends. Germline V gene data show CDR1 as SGHRS and CDR2 as YFSETQ. The CDR3 is 14 amino acids. CDR3 coding DNA: TGCGCCAGCAGCTTGGGGGCCTCTGGAAACACCATATATTTT. This codes for CASSLGASGNTIYF.

This chain links TRBV18 with TRBJ1-2; the match to TRBD1 covers 10 bases. Germline trimming cut 4 bases from V and 2 bases from J; bases unmatched to any gene: 4. Germline V gene data show CDR1 as KGHSH and CDR2 as LQKENI. The CDR3 has 15 residues. In DNA, the CDR3 is TGTGCCAGCTCACAACCGGGACAGGGGAACTATGGCTACACCTTC. This codes for CASSQPGQGNYGYTF.

The rearrangement links TRBV29-1 to TRBJ1-2; the D gene is possibly TRBD1 (5 bases). Germline-derived CDR1 and CDR2 are SQVTM and ANQGSEA. The CDR3 contains 15 residues. Trimming stripped 4 bases from V and 2 bases from J, with 17 bases between. The CDR3 protein is CSVVWTTEPNYGYTF. CDR3 bases: TGCAGCGTTGTTTGGACAACCGAACCGAACTATGGCTACACCTTC.

V and J are TRBV7-9 and TRBJ1-1; unclear D gene. V dropped 2 bases and J dropped 1 base, with 8 bases sitting between them. There are 14 residues in the CDR3. The germline CDR1 and CDR2 sequences are SEHNR and FQNEAQ (reference sequence). This chain's CDR3 is CASSLYHANTEAFF. CDR3 nucleotides: TGTGCCAGCAGCTTATACCACGCGAACACTGAAGCTTTCTTT. The full variable domain, in which reference TRBV7-9 and TRBJ1-1 provide the parts outside the CDR3, is DTGVSQNPRHKITKRGQNVTFRCDPISEHNRLYWYRQTLGQGPEFLTYFQNEAQLEKSRLLSDRFSAERPKGSFSTLEIQRTEQGDSAMYLCASSLYHANTEAFFGQGTRLTVV.

The rearrangement links TRBV6-5 to TRBJ1-1; no firm D call. The CDR3 runs 14 residues. Germline V gives CDR1 MNHEY, CDR2 SVGAGI. Between the trimmed V and J ends, which lost 7 bases and 3 bases, there was a span of 15 bases. Here the CDR3 reads CASTLRGGYTEAFF. In nucleotides, the CDR3 is TGTGCCAGCACCCTACGGGGTGGATACACTGAAGCTTTCTTT.

The V call is TRBV10-3, the J call TRBJ2-6, with 8 nucleotides matching TRBD1. CDR3 length: 17 residues. The V and J ends lost 2 bases and 4 bases, in that order; junction bases with no gene match: 7. From germline, CDR1 is ENHRY and CDR2 SYGVKD. CDR3 residues: CAISELQGASGANVLTF. The CDR3 DNA sequence: TGTGCCATCAGTGAGCTGCAGGGGGCATCAGGGGCCAACGTCCTGACTTTC.

This sequence joins TRBV29-1 and TRBJ2-1; 7 nucleotides match TRBD2. In germline, CDR1 is SQVTM, CDR2 ANQGSEA. The CDR3 totals 12 residues. V shed 7 bases and J 8 bases; nucleotides not matched to a gene: 8. CDR3 DNA sequence: TGCAGCGCATCCGGGGGGTCGGATGAGCAGTTCTTC. The encoded protein is CSASGGSDEQFF.

This sequence joins TRBV2 and TRBJ1-5, with D uncertain. V was trimmed by 7 bases and J by 3 bases, leaving 13 bases between them. In germline, CDR1 is SNHLY, CDR2 FYNNEI. This CDR3 has 14 amino acids. CDR3 protein: CASKTSAYNQPQHF. DNA of the CDR3: TGTGCCAGCAAGACAAGTGCGTACAATCAGCCCCAGCATTTT.

The rearrangement joins TRBV7-9 to TRBJ2-1; D possibly corresponds to TRBD1 (6 bases). The CDR3 has 15 residues. V was shortened by 5 bases and J by 2 bases, with 13 bases between the two germline ends. The germline CDR1 and CDR2 sequences are SEHNR and FQNEAQ (reference sequence). In DNA form, the CDR3 reads TGTGCCAGCAGCGCCAACAGGGATCCCTACAATGAGCAGTTCTTC. As protein: CASSANRDPYNEQFF.

The chain uses TRBV10-2 and TRBJ1-4, with 7 bases lining up with TRBD1. The CDR3 is made up of 15 amino acids. Germline trimming cut 3 bases from V and 8 bases from J; bases unmatched to any gene: 9. From germline, CDR1 is WSHSY and CDR2 SAAADI. The CDR3 DNA sequence: TGCGCCAGCAGTGACGATACAGGGGCTGGCGAAAAACTGTTTTTT. It yields the protein CASSDDTGAGEKLFF.

This chain joins TRBV30 and TRBJ1-5; TRBD1 aligns across 7 bases. This CDR3 comprises 13 residues. CDR1 is GTSNPN and CDR2 is SVGIG in the germline V gene (reference sequence). V trimming: 8 bases; J trimming: 0 bases; junction bases outside the gene matches: 4. Here the CDR3 DNA reads TGTGCCAGCGGGACAGATAGCAATCAGCCCCAGCATTTT. It codes for CASGTDSNQPQHF.

J is TRBJ2-4 and V is TRBV4-3; 7 bases match TRBD2. The trim removed 0 bases at V and 2 bases at J, leaving 10 bases unmatched. CDR3 length: 18 amino acids. Germline CDR1 LGHNA, CDR2 YSLEER. The CDR3 DNA is TGCGCCAGCAGCCAAGAACCGAGGACGGGAGGAACCAAAAACATTCAGTACTTC. Translation: CASSQEPRTGGTKNIQYF.

The CDR3 region has the DNA TGTGCCAGCAGTAAAAGGGACAGTAATCAGCCCCAGCATTTT. Amino acids: CASSKRDSNQPQHF. The gene calls are TRBV6-5 and TRBJ1-5; TRBD1 matches 7 bases. This CDR3 region has 14 residues. The germline V gene has CDR1 MNHEY and CDR2 SVGAGI. J lost 4 bases, V lost 5 bases, and 5 bases had no gene match.

The chain employs TRBV15 and TRBJ1-5; D is possibly TRBD1 (5 bases). V lost 0 bases and J 0 bases, leaving 12 bases between the germline ends. There are 17 residues in the CDR3. From germline, CDR1 is LNHNV and CDR2 YYDKDF (reference sequence). CDR3 sequence (DNA): TGTGCCACCAGCAGAGATCCCCGAGACAGTAGCAATCAGCCCCAGCATTTT. The encoded protein is CATSRDPRDSSNQPQHF.

The chain links TRBV7-7 to TRBJ1-4, with 8 bases matching TRBD1. Germline CDR1 SSHAT, CDR2 FNYEAQ (reference sequence). The CDR3 extends over 13 amino acids. The trim removed 2 bases at V and 9 bases at J, leaving 2 bases unmatched. The CDR3 DNA follows: TGTGCCAGCAGCTTACGGACAGGGCAAAAACTGTTTTTT. Protein sequence: CASSLRTGQKLFF.